This T cell receptor (beta chain) was sequenced during a study of blood T cell repertoires in COVID-19 (dated by TCRdb to about 2020). Concerning the study at large: Samples from collaborators originated in the United States, Italy and Spain and spanned both the acute and convalescent phases of COVID-19. The material from the prospective study consisted of cDNA or gDNA derived from T cells, B-cell-depleted T cells, or PBMCs. The dataset comprised deeply sampled blood TCRbeta repertoires from subjects exposed to, actively infected with, or recovered from COVID-19. The repertoires were released in a freely available public database intended as a resource for research on the immune response to SARS-CoV-2. The samples were drawn from two sources: the first 160 participants of the ongoing ImmuneRACE study, and fewer than 1,500 subjects contributed by 6 global collaborators. Nearly every sample came with metadata listing a de-identified subject ID, COVID-19 status, age in years and sex. Where available, HLA class I and class II types were taken from metadata supplied by the sample provider and were not determined by assay-based typing.

The collaborating institutions used their own protocols to collect whole blood in K2EDTA tubes. For TCRbeta analysis, collaborators shipped samples in one of three forms: frozen whole blood, isolated PBMCs, or DNA extracted from either of those sample types. V lost 2 bases and J lost 3 bases; the stretch between them is 14 bases long. Via the germline V gene, CDR1 is LGHNA and CDR2 YNFKEQ. Including the terminal cysteine and phenylalanine, the CDR3 comprises 16 residues. The DNA shown is the 48-base CDR3, in frame from base 1. The immunoSEQ Assay, a bias-controlled multiplex PCR, was used to amplify TCRbeta CDR3 regions from genomic DNA. Per the original workflow: Within the assay, amplification of reference gene primers was used to estimate how many nucleated cells each sample contained. To quantify the absolute abundance of each unique TCRbeta CDR3 rearrangement, sequence reads were collapsed and filtered. For each sample, productive Simpson clonality was calculated as the square root of Simpson's diversity index over productive rearrangements. TCRdb limited this immuneACCESS table to in-frame rearrangements with V and J called. A share of clones is missing; checked studies link under half to unresolved V genes, and the rest is unexplained. V and J calls and clone size are copied from that table; D and trimming were computed from the DNA. The sample yields 130,000 to 150,000 clones; around 91% were counted once. Jointly, the top ten make up 2.5% to 3.5% of the sample.

The paper's findings and limits, for the study overall: The amount of clinical and demographic metadata varied by source and participant and was provided uncurated.

About this clone: Its antigen has not been determined. Per-base quality was not reported, and no clone a single base away is much larger than it.

Sequencing used peripheral blood. The chain couples TRBV4-2 to TRBJ1-5; a weak D assignment points to TRBD1 (6 bases agree). This receptor was obtained from a woman aged 60-70 years with active COVID-19. The nucleotide sequence is given as TGTGCCAGCAGCCAATCGAGCCAGGGGAACAATCAGCCCCAGCATTTT. Protein translation: CASSQSSQGNNQPQHF.